A selection of T cell receptor beta chains follows, all from one sample in a study of regulatory T cells in long-lasting Graves disease. Each CDR3 protein gets one entry after TCRdb re-called the multiplex PCR reads with MiXCR. The sample holds a few hundred thousand distinct CDR3 sequences, around 15% seen once. This sample also appeared in a second study, on T cells in Graves' hyperthyroidism and ophthalmopathy.

Sequencing used peripheral blood mononuclear cells (PBMCs), obtained at new diagnosis, from a patient treated with antithyroid drugs. Receptors were obtained from a woman between 18 and 30 years old with Graves disease. Each CDR3 is given with its conserved first and last residue. Each record gives: D gene, J gene, V gene, clone size, CDR3 protein, CDR3 DNA. The D gene is left open where the match is weak. Clone sizes are given selectively: once, few, many, or a class where the clone is expanded.

>-|TRBJ1-6|TRBV4-1|-
CASSQDPRVPGDNSPLHF
TGCGCCAGCAGCCAAGATCCCCGGGTGCCCGGCGATAATTCACCCCTCCACTTT
>-|TRBJ2-1|TRBV27|-
CASSFGRGLYNEQFF
TGTGCCAGCAGTTTTGGCAGGGGCTTGTACAATGAGCAGTTCTTC
>-|TRBJ2-7|TRBV29-1|-
CSVGESSGEQYF
TGCAGCGTTGGAGAATCCTCCGGCGAGCAGTACTTC
>-|TRBJ1-1|TRBV7-9|many
CASSGGSGTEAFF
TGTGCCAGCAGCGGAGGATCCGGAACTGAAGCTTTCTTT
>TRBD2|TRBJ2-7|TRBV9|many
CASSPGLAPYEQYF
TGTGCCAGCAGCCCGGGACTAGCCCCCTACGAGCAGTACTTC
>-|TRBJ2-3|TRBV7-9|-
CASSPSTGTDTQYF
TGTGCCAGCAGCCCATCCACGGGCACAGATACGCAGTATTTT
>-|TRBJ1-5|TRBV19|many
CASSIRSGDSNQPQHF
TGTGCCAGCAGTATTCGCTCAGGGGATAGCAATCAGCCCCAGCATTTT
>TRBD2|TRBJ2-2|TRBV20-1|many
CRAGGGHTGELFF
TGCAGGGCCGGCGGGGGGCACACCGGGGAGCTGTTTTTT
>TRBD2|TRBJ2-5|TRBV20-1|many
CSAYNSGGSRDQYF
TGCAGTGCTTATAATAGCGGGGGGAGCCGGGACCAGTACTTC
>TRBD2|TRBJ2-3|TRBV5-4|-
CASSPGTSNTDTQYF
TGTGCCAGCAGTCCCGGGACTAGCAACACAGATACGCAGTATTTT
>-|TRBJ2-1|TRBV7-9|many
CASSSPPHGWSYNEQFF
TGTGCCAGCAGCTCCCCCCCCCATGGTTGGTCCTACAATGAGCAGTTCTTC
>-|TRBJ2-3|TRBV24-1|-
CATSDFLDTQYF
TGTGCCACCAGTGATTTCCTAGATACGCAGTATTTT
>TRBD1|TRBJ2-1|TRBV27|few
CASSPLWDRADNEQFF
TGTGCCAGCAGTCCGCTATGGGACAGGGCAGACAATGAGCAGTTCTTC
>TRBD2|TRBJ2-5|TRBV6-2/TRBV6-3|many
CASSYSPGGETQYF
TGTGCCAGCAGTTACTCGCCCGGGGGGGAGACCCAGTACTTC
>TRBD1|TRBJ2-7|TRBV20-1|-
CSARHGGGTGYDEQYF
TGCAGTGCTAGACACGGGGGCGGGACAGGGTACGACGAGCAGTACTTC
>-|TRBJ2-7|TRBV20-1|-
CSARDWRGLTYEQYF
TGCAGTGCTAGAGACTGGCGGGGACTCACCTACGAGCAGTACTTC